Following are 9 T cell receptor beta chains from one sample sequenced in a study of blood T cell repertoires in COVID-19. Sequenced by immunoSEQ multiplex PCR; TCRdb stores in-frame clones only, minus some. This sample carries approximately 300,000 clones, approximately 90% of them seen once, and the ten largest clones take about 7%. Sequencing used peripheral blood. These receptors all stem from a woman aged 25 to 45 with COVID-19, enrolled during active disease.

V usage is TRBV2 and J usage is TRBJ2-7, with D possibly being TRBD1 (6 bases). V lost 3 bases and J 4 bases, leaving 13 bases between the germline ends. This CDR3 has 14 amino acids. Germline CDR1 and CDR2: SNHLY and FYNNEI. The CDR3 coding sequence is TGTGCCAGCAGTGATAGGGGGTGGCAATACGAGCAGTACTTC. Translation gives CASSDRGWQYEQYF.

The V gene is TRBV29-1, the J gene TRBJ2-1, with D perhaps TRBD2 (6 bases). The CDR3 extends over 12 amino acids. The V gene's germline CDR1 is SQVTM and CDR2 ANQGSEA. V was pared by 2 bases and J by 7 bases, with 9 bases between. The CDR3 loop reads CSVERRENEQFF. CDR3 nucleotide sequence: TGCAGCGTTGAAAGGAGGGAGAATGAGCAGTTCTTC.

In DNA, the CDR3 is TGCGCCAGCAGCTTGGGAGCTAGCGGGAGCGGCGAGACCCAGTACTTC. Its translation: CASSLGASGSGETQYF. J is TRBJ2-5 and V is TRBV5-1; TRBD2 agrees at 10 bases. The CDR3 runs to 16 residues. Germline loops: CDR1 SGHRS, CDR2 YFSETQ. The V gene end was trimmed by 0 bases and the J gene end by 5 bases; junction bases not matched to a gene: 7.

V is TRBV12-3 or TRBV12-4 and J is TRBJ1-1; no definite D call. Trimming pared 7 bases from V and 0 bases from J, leaving 9 bases between. The CDR3 runs 13 residues. The DNA for the CDR3 is TGTGCCAGCACCTTAATAATGAACACTGAAGCTTTCTTT. Its protein product is CASTLIMNTEAFF.

This chain uses TRBV7-6 with TRBJ2-5; D is possibly TRBD1 (5 bases). Germline-derived CDR1 and CDR2 are SGHVS and FNYEAQ. Trimming pared 5 bases from V and 5 bases from J, leaving 9 bases between. The CDR3 runs to 12 residues. The CDR3 nucleotides are TGTGCCAGCAGCGACAGAAGGGAGACCCAGTACTTC. Amino acid sequence: CASSDRRETQYF.

CDR3 nucleotide sequence: TGTGCCAGCAGTGGACAGGGGGCCTACGAGCAGTACTTC. As protein: CASSGQGAYEQYF. The chain combines TRBV2 with TRBJ2-7; 9 bases align to TRBD1. J gave up 2 bases and V 4 bases, and 0 bases lay outside the gene matches. CDR3 length: 13 residues. The germline CDR1 and CDR2 sequences are SNHLY and FYNNEI.

Only one count was recorded for this clone. V and J are TRBV28 and TRBJ2-7; TRBD1 might be the D (6 bases). The germline V gene has CDR1 MDHEN and CDR2 SYDVKM. The CDR3 spans 13 residues. V lost 5 bases to trimming and J lost 6 bases, with 14 bases between them. The CDR3 region has the DNA TGTGCCAGCAGTCCCACAGGGATTCGCGAGCAGTACTTC. Translated, it gives CASSPTGIREQYF.

The chain links TRBV2 to TRBJ1-5, with TRBD1 matching over 7 bases. The CDR3 runs 14 residues. The germline V gene has CDR1 SNHLY and CDR2 FYNNEI. Germline trimming cut 7 bases from V and 1 base from J; bases unmatched to any gene: 4. The CDR3 DNA is TGTGCCAGCACCGGGACAGTCAGCAATCAGCCCCAGCATTTT. This sequence encodes CASTGTVSNQPQHF.

The J gene is TRBJ2-7, the V gene TRBV6-5; 11 positions match TRBD1. CDR1 and CDR2 from the germline V gene are MNHEY and SVGAGI. The junction had 1 base not matched to a gene; V was cut back by 7 bases and J by 2 bases. The CDR3 loop spans 13 amino acids. For the CDR3, the DNA is TGTGCCAGCAAGGACAGGGGGCCCTACGAGCAGTACTTC. Translation: CASKDRGPYEQYF.